This TCR beta chain was identified during a study of patients and donors after allogeneic stem cell transplantation. This clonotype came up a few times. TCRdb reanalysed the RT-PCR reads using MiXCR and keeps one entry per CDR3 protein. The sample has 800,000 to 1,000,000 distinct CDR3 sequences, about a sixth seen once. Germline-derived CDR1 and CDR2 are SGHTA and FQGNSA. The CDR3 has 14 amino acids. V was shortened by 6 bases and J by 1 base, with 13 bases between the two germline ends. Sequencing input: blood, either unsorted or a sorted T cell fraction (not recorded which). This sequence joins TRBV7-2 and TRBJ2-7; D is unresolved. This sequence was found in a human donor who was either an allogeneic HSCT recipient or a stem cell or donor lymphocyte infusion donor (not recorded which). It is not recorded whose cells these are; they may come from a transplant donor. Here the CDR3 reads CASSSTRRSYEQYF. The CDR3 nucleotides are TGTGCCAGCAGTTCTACGAGACGGTCCTACGAGCAGTACTTC.